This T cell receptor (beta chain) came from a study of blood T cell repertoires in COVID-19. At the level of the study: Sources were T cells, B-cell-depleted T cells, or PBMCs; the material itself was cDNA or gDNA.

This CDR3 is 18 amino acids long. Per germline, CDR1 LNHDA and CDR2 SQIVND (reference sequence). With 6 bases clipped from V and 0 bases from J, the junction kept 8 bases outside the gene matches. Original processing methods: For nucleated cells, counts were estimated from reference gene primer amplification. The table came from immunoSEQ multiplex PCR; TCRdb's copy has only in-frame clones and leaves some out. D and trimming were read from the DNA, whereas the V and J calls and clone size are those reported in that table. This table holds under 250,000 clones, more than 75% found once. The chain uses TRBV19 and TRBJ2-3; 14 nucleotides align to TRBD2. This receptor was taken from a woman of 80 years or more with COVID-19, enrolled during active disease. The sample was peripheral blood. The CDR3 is CASSIRRLAGGSTDTQYF. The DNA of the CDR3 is TGTGCCAGTAGCATACGGAGACTAGCGGGGGGGAGCACAGATACGCAGTATTTT.